This TCR beta chain is drawn from a study of a mutant IDH1 vaccine in newly diagnosed glioma. Study in general: Patients previously underwent radiotherapy, temozolomide, or both, and most underwent both.

The protocol was immunoSEQ multiplex PCR, while the TCRdb copy is restricted to in-frame clones and leaves out a portion. The data show around 64,000 clones, about 83% seen once. Study findings and constraints: Among top peripheral T cell clonotypes, changes seemed unrelated to pseudoprogression.

As for this clone: Its antigen is undetermined.

The sample's time point: baseline, week 1 (first vaccination visit). Treatment defined: pre-vaccination baseline after standard-of-care therapy. Every donor had a new WHO grade 3 or 4 astrocytoma that was IDH1-mutant, with loss of nuclear ATRX. The sequencing used peripheral blood mononuclear cells (PBMCs), collected from a glioma patient treated with radiotherapy, temozolomide or both. The source is a woman between 18 and 30 years old with glioma. Some clones in this sample may be carry-over from other donors' samples.

CDR3 coding DNA: TGTGCCAGCAGTGATAGCGGGGGGCCTAGCTCCTACGAGCAGTACTTC. Its protein product is CASSDSGGPSSYEQYF. The V gene is TRBV6-1, the J gene TRBJ2-7; 10 bases line up with TRBD2. Germline loops: CDR1 MNHNS, CDR2 SASEGT. V lost 3 bases and J lost 0; bases outside the gene matches: 5. The CDR3 covers 16 residues.